This TCR beta chain was profiled in a study of response to subunit inactivated influenza vaccine. The sample holds a few counts of this clonotype. Via MiXCR, TCRdb re-called the RT-PCR reads, giving one row per CDR3 protein. The sample lists around 200,000 distinct CDR3 sequences, approximately 12% occurring once. This CDR3 has 16 amino acids. The V end lost 0 bases, the J end lost 0 bases, and 11 bases lay between the germline ends. The germline V gene encodes CDR1 SGDLS and CDR2 YYNGEE. These data are also associated with another study on T cells expressing NK-cell markers. This second report adds: Beta-chain TCR cDNA was generated via 5'RACE template switching with UMIs.

The sequenced sample was CD8+ T cells sorted from PBMCs, obtained 11 to 12 days after vaccination. This receptor was taken from a man aged 45-65 years who received an inactivated influenza vaccine. This sequence joins TRBV9 and TRBJ2-3; D might be TRBD2 (6 bases). CDR3 nucleotides: TGTGCCAGCAGCGTAGGCGGGGTGCTTAGCACAGATACGCAGTATTTT. Translation: CASSVGGVLSTDTQYF.